Listed below are T cell receptor beta chains from one sample, sequenced in a study of OX40 agonist ivuxolimab in advanced cancers. Profiling relied on immunoSEQ multiplex PCR, and the TCRdb table lists in-frame clones only, not all of them. The profile shows about 50,000 clones, 88% of them singletons. Specimen: CD4+ or CD8+ T cells sorted from blood, collected in a trial of the OX40 agonist ivuxolimab. The receptors derive from an adult with an advanced solid tumor such as melanoma, head and neck, liver or kidney cancer. CDR3s include the opening cysteine and the closing phenylalanine or tryptophan. D genes are given only for firm matches. Clone size is given for some rows only: seen once, a few or many times, or a class if the clone is expanded.

D: .; V: TRBV7-8; size: .; J: TRBJ2-5; CDR3: CASIVGAESGTQYF; DNA: TGTGCCAGCATCGTTGGAGCGGAAAGTGGGACCCAGTACTTC
D: .; V: TRBV7-3; size: .; J: TRBJ2-1; CDR3: CASSLKGSSYNEQFF; DNA: TGTGCCAGCAGCTTAAAAGGGAGCTCCTACAATGAGCAGTTCTTC
D: .; V: TRBV18; size: .; J: TRBJ2-3; CDR3: CASSPMGPDTQYF; DNA: TGTGCCAGCTCACCAATGGGTCCAGATACGCAGTATTTT
D: .; V: TRBV7-9; size: .; J: TRBJ1-2; CDR3: CASSQGGSLGVYGYTF; DNA: TGTGCCAGCAGCCAAGGGGGGTCGTTGGGGGTCTATGGCTACACCTTC
D: TRBD1; V: TRBV30; size: .; J: TRBJ2-5; CDR3: CAGTEQETQYF; DNA: TGTGCCGGGACAGAACAAGAGACCCAGTACTTC
D: .; V: TRBV5-4; size: .; J: TRBJ2-7; CDR3: CASSSRSGVGYEQYF; DNA: TGTGCCAGCAGCTCTAGATCAGGGGTCGGCTACGAGCAGTACTTC
D: TRBD1; V: TRBV7-6; size: .; J: TRBJ2-7; CDR3: CASSFPGQVSEQYF; DNA: TGTGCCAGCAGCTTCCCGGGACAGGTGAGCGAGCAGTACTTC
D: .; V: TRBV7-2; size: .; J: TRBJ1-5; CDR3: CASSLVPGSNQPQHF; DNA: TGTGCCAGCAGCTTAGTCCCAGGGAGCAATCAGCCCCAGCATTTT
D: .; V: TRBV14; size: .; J: TRBJ2-7; CDR3: CASSQQSGYSYEQYF; DNA: TGTGCCAGCAGCCAACAAAGCGGTTACTCCTACGAGCAGTACTTC
D: .; V: TRBV7-3; size: .; J: TRBJ2-1; CDR3: CASSLLGYSYNEQFF; DNA: TGTGCCAGCAGCTTACTCGGATACTCCTACAATGAGCAGTTCTTC
D: TRBD2; V: TRBV18; size: .; J: TRBJ2-7; CDR3: CASSPPRGTSGSSYEQYF; DNA: TGTGCCAGCTCACCACCTCGTGGGACTAGCGGAAGCTCCTACGAGCAGTACTTC
D: .; V: TRBV11-1; size: .; J: TRBJ1-1; CDR3: CASSLGLNTEAFF; DNA: TGTGCCAGCAGCTTAGGCCTGAACACTGAAGCTTTCTTT
D: .; V: TRBV7-2; size: .; J: TRBJ2-1; CDR3: CASSTPENNEQFF; DNA: TGTGCCAGCAGCACCCCGGAAAATAATGAGCAGTTCTTC
D: .; V: TRBV6-1; size: .; J: TRBJ2-7; CDR3: CASTKGDTHYEQYF; DNA: TGTGCCAGCACAAAAGGGGACACTCACTACGAGCAGTACTTC
D: .; V: TRBV5-1; size: .; J: TRBJ1-1; CDR3: CASSLGDTNTEAFF; DNA: TGCGCCAGCAGCTTGGGGGACACGAACACTGAAGCTTTCTTT
D: TRBD2; V: TRBV7-2; size: .; J: TRBJ2-1; CDR3: CASKTSAYNEQFF; DNA: TGTGCCAGCAAGACTAGCGCCTACAATGAGCAGTTCTTC
D: .; V: TRBV30; size: few; J: TRBJ1-1; CDR3: CAWSVPPRGGEAFF; DNA: TGTGCCTGGAGTGTACCGCCCCGGGGCGGCGAAGCTTTCTTT
D: .; V: TRBV5-1; size: .; J: TRBJ2-1; CDR3: CASSPMDGMNEQFF; DNA: TGCGCCAGCAGCCCGATGGACGGAATGAATGAGCAGTTCTTC
D: TRBD2; V: TRBV6-6; size: .; J: TRBJ2-1; CDR3: CASRTSASGRANEQFF; DNA: TGTGCCAGCAGGACCAGCGCTAGCGGGAGGGCCAATGAGCAGTTCTTC
D: .; V: TRBV20-1; size: .; J: TRBJ1-2; CDR3: CSAHDRYGYTF; DNA: TGCAGTGCTCATGACAGATATGGCTACACCTTC
D: .; V: TRBV11-3; size: .; J: TRBJ2-7; CDR3: CASSLTSNSYEQYF; DNA: TGTGCCAGCAGCTTAACAAGCAACTCCTACGAGCAGTACTTC
D: .; V: TRBV19; size: .; J: TRBJ2-3; CDR3: CASCRREADTQYF; DNA: TGTGCCAGTTGTAGGAGGGAAGCAGATACGCAGTATTTT
D: TRBD2; V: TRBV7-9; size: .; J: TRBJ2-7; CDR3: CASSNPPRGSGEQYF; DNA: TGTGCCAGCAGCAACCCCCCTCGCGGGAGTGGCGAGCAGTACTTC
D: .; V: TRBV7-8; size: .; J: TRBJ2-5; CDR3: CASSYPWQIQETQYF; DNA: TGTGCCAGCAGCTACCCTTGGCAGATCCAAGAGACCCAGTACTTC
D: TRBD2; V: TRBV27; size: .; J: TRBJ2-3; CDR3: CASNLAGTDTQYF; DNA: TGTGCCAGCAATCTAGCGGGCACAGATACGCAGTATTTT
D: .; V: TRBV11-2; size: .; J: TRBJ1-1; CDR3: CASNTDRFLGTEAFF; DNA: TGTGCCAGCAACACTGACAGGTTCCTGGGGACTGAAGCTTTCTTT
D: .; V: TRBV4-3; size: .; J: TRBJ2-7; CDR3: CASSQGFSYEQYF; DNA: TGCGCCAGCAGCCAAGGGTTTAGCTACGAGCAGTACTTC
D: .; V: TRBV18; size: .; J: TRBJ1-5; CDR3: CASSLPLGEGINQPQHF; DNA: TGTGCCAGCTCATTGCCTCTCGGGGAGGGAATCAATCAGCCCCAGCATTTT
D: .; V: TRBV27; size: once; J: TRBJ2-1; CDR3: CASSFVLTSYNEQFF; DNA: TGTGCCAGCAGTTTTGTCCTTACCTCCTACAATGAGCAGTTCTTC
D: TRBD2; V: TRBV5-4; size: .; J: TRBJ2-3; CDR3: CASSPGLAGPTDTQYF; DNA: TGTGCCAGCAGCCCTGGACTAGCGGGTCCCACAGATACGCAGTATTTT
D: TRBD1; V: TRBV14; size: .; J: TRBJ2-7; CDR3: CASSPRTGGGEQYF; DNA: TGTGCCAGCAGCCCACGGACAGGGGGTGGGGAGCAGTACTTC